The clone carrying this T cell receptor (beta chain) was recorded many times. Its antigen is not known. The TCR beta CDR3 regions underwent amplification using RNA transcripts as the source. First-round RT-PCR with HTBI primers amplified the TCR CDR3 region. TCRdb passed the multiplex PCR reads through MiXCR, listing each CDR3 protein once. Here the sample spans about 610,000 distinct CDR3 sequences, 16% being singletons. This record comes from a study of T cells in Graves' hyperthyroidism and ophthalmopathy. Study details: At the time of initial diagnosis and before any treatment, peripheral blood was collected.

From germline, CDR1 is SNHLY and CDR2 FYNNEI. The CDR3 has 13 residues. With 8 bases removed from V and 6 bases from J, the gap between germline ends came to 15 bases. Fresh peripheral blood, around 9.5 ml, yielded the PBMCs. Study observations and caveats: A model of 13 V-J features distinguished ophthalmopathy from stable hyperthyroidism.

This TCR was recovered from a woman between 40 and 55 years old with Graves' ophthalmopathy. The specimen was blood. The rearrangement uses TRBV2 and TRBJ2-3; D gene uncertain. The chain's CDR3 is CASWEGIADTQYF. The DNA of the CDR3 is TGTGCCAGCTGGGAAGGGATAGCCGATACGCAGTATTTT. Full variable domain (missing parts from reference TRBV2 and TRBJ2-3): EPEVTQTPSHQVTQMGQEVILRCVPISNHLYFYWYRQILGQKVEFLVSFYNNEISEKSEIFDDQFSVERPDGSNFTLKIRSTKLEDSAMYFCASWEGIADTQYFGPGTRLTVL.